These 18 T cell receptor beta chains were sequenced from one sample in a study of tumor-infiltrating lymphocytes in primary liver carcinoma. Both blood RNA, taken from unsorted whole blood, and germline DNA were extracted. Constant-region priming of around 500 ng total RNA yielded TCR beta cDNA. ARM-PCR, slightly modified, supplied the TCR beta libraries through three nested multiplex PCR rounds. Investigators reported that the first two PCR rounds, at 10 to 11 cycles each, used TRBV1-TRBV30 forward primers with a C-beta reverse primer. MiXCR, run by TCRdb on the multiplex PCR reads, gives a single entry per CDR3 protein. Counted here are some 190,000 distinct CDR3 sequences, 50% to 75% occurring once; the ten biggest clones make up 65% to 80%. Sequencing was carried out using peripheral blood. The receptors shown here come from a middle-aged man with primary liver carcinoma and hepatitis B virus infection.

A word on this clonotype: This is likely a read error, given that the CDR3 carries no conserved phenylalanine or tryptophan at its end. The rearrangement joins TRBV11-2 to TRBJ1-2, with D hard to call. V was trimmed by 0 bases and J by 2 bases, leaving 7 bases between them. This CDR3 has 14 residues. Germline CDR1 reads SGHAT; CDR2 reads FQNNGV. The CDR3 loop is CASSLDQNNYGYTL. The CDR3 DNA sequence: TGTGCCAGCAGCTTAGACCAAAACAACTATGGCTACACCCTC.

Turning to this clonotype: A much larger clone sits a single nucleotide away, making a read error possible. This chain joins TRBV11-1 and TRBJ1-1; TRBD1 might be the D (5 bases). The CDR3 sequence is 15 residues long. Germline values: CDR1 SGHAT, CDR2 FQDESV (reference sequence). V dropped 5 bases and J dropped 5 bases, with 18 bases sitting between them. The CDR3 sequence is CASSPAFPQGTEAFF. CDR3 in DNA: TGTGCCAGCAGCCCTGCGTTTCCCCAGGGAACTGAAGCTTTCTTT.

CDR3 nucleotide sequence: TGTGCCAGCAGCAAAGCGCGGGGCAGGAGGGGATACGAGCAGTACTTC. Translated, it gives CASSKARGRRGYEQYF. J is TRBJ2-7 and V is TRBV21-1; no check of the table's D call, TRBD2, against the DNA was made. TRBV21-1 is designated a pseudogene. The CDR3 consists of 16 residues.

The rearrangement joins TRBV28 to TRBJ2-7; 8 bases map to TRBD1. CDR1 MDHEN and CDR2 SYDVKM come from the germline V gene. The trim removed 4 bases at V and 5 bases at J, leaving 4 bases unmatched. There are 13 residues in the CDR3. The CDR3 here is CASSSGGKDEQYF. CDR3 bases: TGTGCCAGCAGTTCAGGGGGCAAGGACGAGCAGTACTTC.

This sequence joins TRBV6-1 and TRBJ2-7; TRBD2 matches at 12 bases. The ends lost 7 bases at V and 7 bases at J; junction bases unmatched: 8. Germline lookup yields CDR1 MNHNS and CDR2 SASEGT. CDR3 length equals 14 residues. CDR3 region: CASIRTSGNWEQYF. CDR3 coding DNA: TGTGCCAGCATCAGGACTAGCGGGAATTGGGAGCAGTACTTC.

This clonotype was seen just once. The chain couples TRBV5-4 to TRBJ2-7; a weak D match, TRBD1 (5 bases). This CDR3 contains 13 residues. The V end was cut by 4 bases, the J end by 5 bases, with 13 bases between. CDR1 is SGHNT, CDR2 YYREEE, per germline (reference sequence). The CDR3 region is CASSPQGADEQYF. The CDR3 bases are TGTGCCAGCAGCCCCCAAGGGGCAGACGAGCAGTACTTC. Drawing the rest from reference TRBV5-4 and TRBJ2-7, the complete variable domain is ETGVTQSPTHLIKTRGQQVTLRCSSQSGHNTVSWYQQALGQGPQFIFQYYREEENGRGNFPPRFSGLQFPNYSSELNVNALELDDSALYLCASSPQGADEQYFGPGTRLTVT.

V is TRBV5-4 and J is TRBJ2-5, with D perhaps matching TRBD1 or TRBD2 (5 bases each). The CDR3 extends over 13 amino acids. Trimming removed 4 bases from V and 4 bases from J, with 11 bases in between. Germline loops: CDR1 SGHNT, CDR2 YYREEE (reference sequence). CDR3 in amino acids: CASSPRDVETQYF. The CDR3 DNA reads TGTGCCAGCAGCCCCCGGGACGTAGAGACCCAGTACTTC.

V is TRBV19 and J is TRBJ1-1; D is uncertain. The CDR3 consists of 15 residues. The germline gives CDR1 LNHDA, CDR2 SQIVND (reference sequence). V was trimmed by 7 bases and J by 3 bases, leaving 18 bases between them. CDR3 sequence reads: CASTAWTVGDTEAFF. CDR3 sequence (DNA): TGTGCCAGTACCGCATGGACGGTTGGTGACACTGAAGCTTTCTTT.

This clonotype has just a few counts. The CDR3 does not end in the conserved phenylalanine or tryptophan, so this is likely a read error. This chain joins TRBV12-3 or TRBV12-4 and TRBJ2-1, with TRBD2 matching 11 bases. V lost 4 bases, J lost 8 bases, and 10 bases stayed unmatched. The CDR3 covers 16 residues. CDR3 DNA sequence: TGTGCCAGCAGTTCAGGACTAGCGGGTTCGCTGTATGAGCAGTTCCTC. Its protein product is CASSSGLAGSLYEQFL.

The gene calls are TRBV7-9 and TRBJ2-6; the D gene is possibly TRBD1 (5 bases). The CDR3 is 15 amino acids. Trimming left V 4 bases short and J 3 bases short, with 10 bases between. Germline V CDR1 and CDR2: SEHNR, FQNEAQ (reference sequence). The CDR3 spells CASSSAQGGANVLTF. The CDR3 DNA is TGTGCCAGCAGCTCCGCGCAGGGTGGGGCCAACGTCCTGACTTTC.

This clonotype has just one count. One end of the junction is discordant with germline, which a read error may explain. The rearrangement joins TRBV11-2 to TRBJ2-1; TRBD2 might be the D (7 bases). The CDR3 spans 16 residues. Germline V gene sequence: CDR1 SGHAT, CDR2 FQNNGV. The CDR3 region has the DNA TGTGCCAGCAACTTAGGGGGGGCGGTCGCAGGCAATGAGCAGTTCTTC. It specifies CASNLGGAVAGNEQFF.

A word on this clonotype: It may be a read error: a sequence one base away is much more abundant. CDR3 in amino acids: CASSLAPVELFF. For the CDR3, the DNA is TGTGCCAGCAGCTTAGCCCCCGTGGAGCTGTTTTTT. The gene calls are TRBV11-2 and TRBJ2-2; D remains unclear. CDR3 length: 12 amino acids. V was pared by 1 base and J by 10 bases, with 7 bases between. The germline V gene has CDR1 SGHAT and CDR2 FQNNGV. Full variable domain (outside the CDR3, taken from reference TRBV11-2 and TRBJ2-2): EAGVAQSPRYKIIEKRQSVAFWCNPISGHATLYWYQQILGQGPKLLIQFQNNGVVDDSQLPKDRFSAERLKGVDSTLKIQPAKLEDSAVYLCASSLAPVELFFGEGSRLTVL.

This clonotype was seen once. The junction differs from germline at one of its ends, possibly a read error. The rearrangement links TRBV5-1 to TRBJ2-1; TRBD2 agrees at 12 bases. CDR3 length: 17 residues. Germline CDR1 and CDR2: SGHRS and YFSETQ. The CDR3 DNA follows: TGCGTCAGCAGCACACTAGCGGGAGGCCCGGGACAGAATGAGCAGTTCTTC. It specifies CVSSTLAGGPGQNEQFF.

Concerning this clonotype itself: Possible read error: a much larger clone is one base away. CDR3 protein: CASSLALGITEALF. The CDR3 DNA follows: TGTGCCAGCAGCTTGGCTCTTGGAATCACTGAAGCTCTCTTT. This rearrangement joins TRBV11-2 to TRBJ1-1; no definite D call. From germline, CDR1 is SGHAT and CDR2 FQNNGV. CDR3 length: 14 amino acids. Together with reference TRBV11-2 and TRBJ1-1, the CDR3 gives the full variable domain: EAGVAQSPRYKIIEKRQSVAFWCNPISGHATLYWYQQILGQGPKLLIQFQNNGVVDDSQLPKDRFSAERLKGVDSTLKIQPAKLEDSAVYLCASSLALGITEALFGQGTRLTVV.

The CDR3, as DNA: TGTGCCAGCAGTTACTCCCTACCCCCTGAAGCTTTCTTT. It translates to CASSYSLPPEAFF. The chain uses TRBV6-2 or TRBV6-3 and TRBJ1-1; D is ambiguous. CDR3 size: 13 residues. Trimming removed 0 bases from V and 6 bases from J, with 8 bases in between. Germline loops: CDR1 MNHEY, CDR2 SVGEGT.

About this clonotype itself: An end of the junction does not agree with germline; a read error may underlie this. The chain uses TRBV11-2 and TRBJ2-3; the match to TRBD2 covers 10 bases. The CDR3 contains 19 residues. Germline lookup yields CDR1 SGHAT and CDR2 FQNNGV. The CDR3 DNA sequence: TGTGTCAGCAGCTTAGGAGGGGGTCCGGGACTAGCGTCCACAGATACGCAGTATTTT. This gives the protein CVSSLGGGPGLASTDTQYF.

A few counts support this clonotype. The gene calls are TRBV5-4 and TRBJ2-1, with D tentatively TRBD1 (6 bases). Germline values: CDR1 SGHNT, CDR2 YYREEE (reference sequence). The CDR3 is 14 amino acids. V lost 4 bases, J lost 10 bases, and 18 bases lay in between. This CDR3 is CASSPDALDREQFF. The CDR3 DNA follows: TGTGCCAGCAGCCCCGACGCCCTCGACAGGGAGCAGTTCTTC. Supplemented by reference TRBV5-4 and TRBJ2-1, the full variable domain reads ETGVTQSPTHLIKTRGQQVTLRCSSQSGHNTVSWYQQALGQGPQFIFQYYREEENGRGNFPPRFSGLQFPNYSSELNVNALELDDSALYLCASSPDALDREQFFGPGTRLTVL.

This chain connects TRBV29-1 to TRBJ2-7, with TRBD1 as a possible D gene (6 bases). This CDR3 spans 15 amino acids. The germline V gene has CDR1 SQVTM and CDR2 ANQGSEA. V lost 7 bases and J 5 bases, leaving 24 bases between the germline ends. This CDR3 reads CSAGGSGTHPNEQYF. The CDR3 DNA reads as TGCAGCGCCGGTGGCTCCGGGACACATCCTAACGAGCAGTACTTC.